The clone carrying this TCR beta chain was seen at least ten times. Its antigen is not identified. The CDR3 loop spans 17 amino acids. Per the germline V gene, CDR1 is SGHVS and CDR2 is FQNEAQ. Unmatched junction bases numbered 10, after V lost 4 bases and J lost 2 bases. TCRdb reanalysed the reads using MiXCR and keeps one entry per CDR3 protein. The table has fewer than 250,000 distinct CDR3 sequences, roughly 12% seen once; the top ten hold 1.5% to 2%. These data belong to a study of T cell repertoires in cytomegalovirus infection. Turning to the study itself: Both a matching HLA type and CMV infection were indicated by public TCR beta signatures. Study-wide findings and caveats: Within the response measured ex vivo, HLA-C-restricted CMV-specific TCR beta clonotypes were dominant. Cumulative frequency (of public TCR beta family members) identified carriers of CMV plus the relevant HLA.

The sequence was obtained from a human donor in good health (CMV status not recorded). Some clones in this sample may be carry-over from other donors' samples. The sequencing sample was made of PBMCs. V usage is TRBV7-8 and J usage is TRBJ1-3; 8 nucleotides line up with TRBD1. CDR3 sequence (DNA): TGTGCCAGCAGCTCGCGAACGACGGACAGGGCTGGAAACACCATATATTTT. As protein: CASSSRTTDRAGNTIYF.